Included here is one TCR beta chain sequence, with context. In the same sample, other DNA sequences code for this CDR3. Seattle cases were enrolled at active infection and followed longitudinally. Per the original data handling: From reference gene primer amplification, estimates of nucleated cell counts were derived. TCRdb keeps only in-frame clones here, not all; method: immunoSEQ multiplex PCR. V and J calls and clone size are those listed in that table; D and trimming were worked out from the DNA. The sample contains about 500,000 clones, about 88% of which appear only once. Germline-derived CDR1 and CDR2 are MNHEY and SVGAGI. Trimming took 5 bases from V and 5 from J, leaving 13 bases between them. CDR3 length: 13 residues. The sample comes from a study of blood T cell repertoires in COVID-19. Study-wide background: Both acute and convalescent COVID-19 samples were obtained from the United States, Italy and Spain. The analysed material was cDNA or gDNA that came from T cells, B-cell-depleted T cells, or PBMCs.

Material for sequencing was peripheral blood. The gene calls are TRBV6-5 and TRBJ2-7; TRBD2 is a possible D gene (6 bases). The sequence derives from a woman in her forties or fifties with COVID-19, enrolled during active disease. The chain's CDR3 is CASSPLGGDEQYF. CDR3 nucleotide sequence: TGTGCCAGCAGTCCACTAGGCGGGGACGAGCAGTACTTC.